This T cell receptor (beta chain) came from a study of OX40 agonist ivuxolimab in advanced cancers. The V and J ends lost 6 bases and 0 bases respectively, with 18 bases between them. Germline loops: CDR1 SNHLY, CDR2 FYNNEI. The CDR3 consists of 16 residues. The table came from immunoSEQ multiplex PCR; TCRdb's copy has only in-frame clones and leaves some out. The sample has about 21,000 clones, approximately 86% seen once. The source of this sequence is an adult with an advanced solid tumor such as melanoma, head and neck, liver or kidney cancer. Sequences were derived from CD4+ or CD8+ T cells sorted from blood, sampled in a trial of the OX40 agonist ivuxolimab. The V gene is TRBV2, the J gene TRBJ2-7; D is possibly TRBD1 (5 bases). CDR3 loop: CASSQLDSESSYEQYF. For the CDR3, the DNA is TGTGCCAGCAGCCAACTCGACAGTGAAAGCTCCTACGAGCAGTACTTC.